This is a list of T cell receptor beta chains from one sample in a study of T cell repertoires in cytomegalovirus infection. TCRdb reprocessed the reads with MiXCR, giving one entry per CDR3 protein. Counted here are 250,000 to 350,000 distinct CDR3 sequences, about 25% occurring once; the ten biggest clones make up about 15%. The sample was PBMCs. These receptors were collected from a human donor in good health (CMV status not recorded). Some clones in this sample may be carry-over from other donors' samples. Each CDR3 is given with its conserved first and last residue. The D gene is left open where the match is weak. A row's size may be missing; if present it is once, few, many or a size class.

d_gene,v_gene,j_gene,abundance,CDR3aa,CDR3nt
.,TRBV6-6,TRBJ1-3,few,CASSSWVRNTIYF,TGTGCCAGCAGTTCGTGGGTTCGAAACACCATATATTTT
.,TRBV10-2,TRBJ2-7,few,CASSVLLAYEQYF,TGCGCCAGCAGTGTATTGCTGGCCTACGAGCAGTACTTC
TRBD1,TRBV20-1,TRBJ1-4,.,CSASMDRVGKLFF,TGCAGTGCTAGTATGGACAGGGTAGGGAAACTGTTTTTT
TRBD2,TRBV7-9,TRBJ2-1,many,CASSLTGLADYNEQFF,TGTGCCAGCAGCTTAACGGGGCTAGCGGATTACAATGAGCAGTTCTTC
TRBD2,TRBV6-2/TRBV6-3,TRBJ2-7,few,CATYSGLAGYPRSYEQYF,TGTGCCACCTACTCAGGACTAGCGGGTTACCCAAGGTCCTACGAGCAGTACTTC
.,TRBV28,TRBJ2-3,.,CASSFPPTDTQYF,TGTGCCAGCAGTTTTCCGCCCACAGATACGCAGTATTTT
TRBD1,TRBV6-2/TRBV6-3,TRBJ2-2,few,CASSTDRYTGELFF,TGTGCCAGCAGTACGGACAGGTACACCGGGGAGCTGTTTTTT
.,TRBV7-2,TRBJ1-1,.,CASSSTSRGEAFF,TGTGCCAGCAGCTCGACGAGTCGCGGTGAAGCTTTCTTT
.,TRBV28,TRBJ2-3,many,CASSFPGRTDTQYF,TGTGCCAGCAGTTTCCCTGGGAGGACAGATACGCAGTATTTT
.,TRBV20-1,TRBJ1-3,once,CSARDGPGTGNTIYF,TGCAGTGCTAGAGATGGGCCAGGGACGGGAAACACCATATATTTT
.,TRBV7-2,TRBJ2-2,.,CASSYNEAGELFF,TGTGCCAGCAGTTACAATGAGGCCGGGGAGCTGTTTTTT
TRBD2,TRBV7-2,TRBJ2-7,.,CASSRTSGSFNEQYF,TGTGCCAGCAGTCGTACTAGCGGGAGTTTCAACGAGCAGTACTTC
TRBD2,TRBV20-1,TRBJ2-1,.,CSATSASLSYNEQFF,TGCAGTGCAACTAGCGCAAGCCTCTCCTACAATGAGCAGTTCTTC
.,TRBV7-2,TRBJ1-5,many,CASSLSENQPQHF,TGTGCCAGCAGCTTATCTGAGAATCAGCCCCAGCATTTT
.,TRBV11-2,TRBJ2-7,many,CASSLEGQLSYEQYF,TGTGCCAGCAGCTTAGAGGGGCAGCTCTCCTACGAGCAGTACTTC
.,TRBV30,TRBJ2-7,few,CAWIATRVPYEQYF,TGTGCCTGGATTGCGACAAGGGTTCCCTACGAGCAGTACTTC
.,TRBV12-3/TRBV12-4,TRBJ2-3,few,CASWQLGYGTQYF,TGTGCCAGCTGGCAACTAGGGTATGGTACGCAGTATTTT
TRBD1,TRBV28,TRBJ1-4,many,CASSGDRVTNEKLFF,TGTGCCAGCAGTGGGGACAGGGTGACTAATGAAAAACTGTTTTTT
TRBD1,TRBV27,TRBJ1-6,.,CASRLQGGNSPLHF,TGTGCCAGCAGACTACAGGGGGGAAATTCACCCCTCCACTTT
.,TRBV12-3/TRBV12-4,TRBJ1-1,.,CASQIGGTEAFF,TGTGCTTCCCAGATCGGTGGCACTGAAGCTTTCTTT
.,TRBV12-3/TRBV12-4,TRBJ2-3,.,CASPGGSTDTQYF,TGTGCCAGCCCAGGCGGGAGCACAGATACGCAGTATTTT
TRBD1,TRBV29-1,TRBJ1-6,.,CSVATGSSSPLHF,TGCAGCGTTGCGACAGGGAGTAGTTCACCCCTCCACTTT
.,TRBV28,TRBJ2-7,.,CASSPLLGEAYEQYF,TGTGCCAGCAGTCCTCTTTTGGGGGAAGCCTACGAGCAGTACTTC
TRBD2,TRBV11-3,TRBJ2-1,.,CASSLGQETSGHSYNEQFF,TGTGCCAGCAGCTTAGGTCAGGAGACTAGCGGCCACTCCTACAATGAGCAGTTCTTC
.,TRBV5-6,TRBJ2-4,.,CASSLNRGLQYF,TGTGCCAGCAGCTTGAACCGGGGCCTTCAGTACTTC
.,TRBV7-6,TRBJ2-7,.,CASSGRQSYEQYF,TGTGCCAGCAGCGGGAGACAATCCTACGAGCAGTACTTC
TRBD2,TRBV6-6,TRBJ2-3,.,CASSYSGLAGADTQYF,TGTGCCAGCAGTTACTCGGGACTAGCGGGGGCAGATACGCAGTATTTT
.,TRBV12-3/TRBV12-4,TRBJ2-5,.,CASSLPGRPSRQYF,TGTGCCAGCAGTTTACCGGGCAGACCGAGTCGGCAGTACTTC
.,TRBV7-2,TRBJ1-3,many,CASSLRGHGNTIYF,TGTGCCAGCAGCTTAAGAGGGCACGGAAACACCATATATTTT
.,TRBV10-2,TRBJ2-1,.,CASSEALTSYNEQFF,TGCGCCAGCAGTGAGGCCCTCACCTCCTACAATGAGCAGTTCTTC
TRBD1,TRBV12-3/TRBV12-4,TRBJ1-1,few,CASGYRGGGTEAFF,TGTGCCAGCGGCTACAGGGGTGGAGGCACTGAAGCTTTCTTT
.,TRBV5-4,TRBJ1-6,.,CASSLVLVTGTDNSPLHF,TGTGCCAGCAGCTTGGTCCTTGTGACCGGGACTGATAATTCACCCCTCCACTTT